The 6 T cell receptor beta chains reported below all come from one sample, sequenced in a study of blood T cell repertoires in COVID-19. Sequenced by immunoSEQ multiplex PCR; TCRdb stores in-frame clones only, minus some. The sample includes about 350,000 clones, roughly 87% of them seen just once. The sample was PBMCs or T cells enriched from blood (not recorded which). These receptors all stem from a woman younger than 45 who had recovered from COVID-19.

This chain connects TRBV7-8 to TRBJ1-2; a weak D match, TRBD1 (5 bases). CDR1 is SGHVS and CDR2 is FQNEAQ in the germline V gene. Trimming removed 5 bases at V and 8 bases at J, with 12 bases between. The length of the CDR3 is 12 residues. CDR3 nucleotides: TGTGCCAGCAGCCTAGACAGACACGGCTACACCTTC. Translating it yields CASSLDRHGYTF.

The chain is built from TRBV7-9 and TRBJ1-2; D unclear. Germline V CDR1 and CDR2: SEHNR, FQNEAQ (reference sequence). CDR3 length: 17 amino acids. V was pared by 7 bases and J by 2 bases, with 23 bases between. The CDR3, as DNA: TGTGCCAGCACCGTGTGGGTACGCAAGACTTGGAACTATGGCTACACCTTC. The encoded protein is CASTVWVRKTWNYGYTF.

The V gene is TRBV2, the J gene TRBJ1-2; tentatively, D is TRBD1 (6 bases). Germline V lookup: CDR1 SNHLY, CDR2 FYNNEI. The CDR3 loop spans 15 amino acids. Trimming pared 1 base from V and 6 bases from J, leaving 15 bases between. The CDR3 region is CASSEDRAYRNGYTF. In DNA form, the CDR3 reads TGTGCCAGCAGTGAAGACAGGGCCTATAGGAATGGCTACACCTTC.

The rearrangement joins TRBV4-1 to TRBJ1-6; TRBD1 aligns across 7 bases. Germline CDR1 is MGHRA and CDR2 is YSYEKL. V lost 3 bases to trimming and J lost 0 bases; unmatched junction nucleotides: 5. The CDR3 covers 17 residues. This chain's CDR3 is CASSQDRQGSYNSPLHF. DNA for the CDR3: TGCGCCAGCAGCCAGGATAGACAGGGCTCCTATAATTCACCCCTCCACTTT.

The J gene is TRBJ2-1, the V gene TRBV27, with 7 bases matching TRBD2. The CDR3 sequence is 15 residues long. V lost 5 bases, J lost 3 bases, and 7 bases stayed unmatched. Looked up from germline, CDR1 is MNHEY and CDR2 is SMNVEV (reference sequence). The CDR3 coding sequence is TGTGCCAGCAGTCCCCGGGACTATTACTACAATGAGCAGTTCTTC. Its translation: CASSPRDYYYNEQFF.

This sequence joins TRBV3-1 (or the pseudogene TRBV3-2) and TRBJ2-5; a possible D gene is TRBD2 (6 bases). V gave up 4 bases and J gave up 5 bases, with 20 bases separating them. The CDR3 has 16 amino acids. Germline V gives CDR1 LGHDT, CDR2 YNNKEL (reference sequence). This chain's CDR3 is CASSPRRGRGRETQYF. The CDR3 DNA follows: TGTGCCAGCAGCCCTCGTCGAGGGCGGGGCAGGGAGACCCAGTACTTC.